This paragraph reports one T cell receptor (beta chain). In this sample, this clonotype turned up many times. The target of this receptor is not known. No much larger clone is present one base from it, and per-base qualities are unavailable. The CDR3 measures 15 amino acids from cysteine to phenylalanine. Left in the record is the CDR3 DNA by itself, 45 bases read in frame from the first base. CDR1 SGHVS and CDR2 FNYEAQ were looked up in the germline V gene. V is cut back by 5 bases and J by 8 bases, with 7 bases in the junction unmatched. The entry originates in a study of T cells in Graves' hyperthyroidism and ophthalmopathy (dated by TCRdb to about 2019). Regarding the complete study: Peripheral blood was collected at initial diagnosis, before any treatment. A discovery cohort of about a hundred patients, 43 with Graves' ophthalmopathy and 55 to 65 with stable Graves' hyperthyroidism, was used to find distinguishing TCR V-J signatures. An independent validation cohort of around 20 hyperthyroidism patients and about 15 patients who later progressed to ophthalmopathy tested prospective prediction of ophthalmopathy. The 100 or so discovery patients were divided at random into training and test sets in a 7:3 ratio. The study also compared thyroid tissue and blood T-cell repertoires from a handful of Graves' hyperthyroidism patients. After sampling, hyperthyroidism patients received methimazole starting at 30 mg daily, and ophthalmopathy patients received high-dose intravenous methylprednisolone. TCR Vbeta CDR3 sequencing of 130 to 150 peripheral blood samples (approximately 44 ophthalmopathy, roughly 72 hyperthyroidism and approximately 17 progressor patients) is reported in the paper. Overall study outcomes, separate from this receptor: In validation, progression to ophthalmopathy was predicted by the model with around 71% sensitivity and around 76% specificity, a median of approximately 6.5 months before onset. Ophthalmopathy was separated from stable hyperthyroidism by a 13 V-J signature model, with about 88% sensitivity and approximately 84% specificity obtained in cross-validation and 80%/75% obtained in testing. Most expanded thyroid clonotypes (frequency above 0.001) were also detected in blood, a finding suggesting that blood repertoires may reflect thyroid immune responses. Sample size was not statistically predetermined, and blinding of investigators to group allocation was not performed.

Graves' hyperthyroidism was defined as stable when no progression to ophthalmopathy occurred over 18 months of follow-up. Hyperthyroidism patients were newly diagnosed, with disease duration under 2 months, and aged 18 to 65 years. Patients with uncontrolled infections, other autoimmune diseases, pregnancy or lactation were excluded. Diagnoses were established on the basis of clinical symptoms, serum thyroxine and TRAb, thyroid ultrasound, and orbital computed tomography. PBMCs were isolated from about 10 ml of fresh peripheral blood by Ficoll-Paque density gradient centrifugation. Trizol reagent was used to extract total RNA, and RNA quality was then checked on an Agilent 2100 Bioanalyzer. The TCR beta CDR3 regions were amplified from RNA transcripts. The TCR CDR3 was subjected to a first round of RT-PCR using the HTBI primer set and the Qiagen OneStep RT-PCR kit. The libraries were constructed in a second round of multiplex PCR and then size-selected and purified. The libraries were sequenced on an Illumina HiSeq2000 using paired-end 100 bp reads. The paper's processing steps were these. SOAPnuke was used to process the raw data, with reads discarded if the reads contained adapters or uncalled bases, had a mean Phred below 15, or lacked an exact constant-primer or identifier match. High-quality paired reads were merged using COPE v1.2.5, and each unique nucleotide sequence was defined as a clonotype. Clonotypes were aligned to IMGT TRBV, TRBD and TRBJ reference segments using MiTCR v1.1. The analysis included only V-J combinations with a frequency above 0.0001, which together covered 98% to 99.2% of the repertoires. A TCS score was defined as the ratio between F50 (clonal expansion) and ExV (chaos), using BLOSUM62-based TCRdist between CDR3 peptides within each V-J. Welch's t-statistics and random forest reduced 500 to 650 V-J features to some 14, which were used in a naive Bayes classifier (R e1071). TCRdb's own reprocessing of the public reads used fastp at Q25 and MiXCR and kept productive beta chains. Every distinct CDR3 protein forms one entry, paired with its most common genes and DNA. These V and J calls are TCRdb output, not the study's own analysis. For this sample the table gives roughly 420,000 distinct CDR3 sequences, of which approximately 14% were detected only once. The ten largest clones capture about 14% of the sample.

This TCR was sampled from a woman aged 18-29 years with Graves' hyperthyroidism. The rearranged chain carries TRBV7-6 and TRBJ2-1; a stretch of 12 junction bases matches TRBD2. The sequenced sample was blood. The sequenced DNA: TGTGCCAGCAGCCCCACTAGCGGGGGGCTAGATGAGCAGTTCTTC. The resulting protein is CASSPTSGGLDEQFF.